This TCR beta chain was identified in a study of human T cells and chemical hapten exposure. Study-wide results and caveats: TCRs above 1 in 1000 frequency stayed constant with DPC sensitization.

At least ten counts were recorded for this clonotype. Its specificity is unknown. The CDR3 has 15 amino acids. V was shortened by 0 bases and J by 2 bases, with 12 bases between the two germline ends. Germline V gene lookup returns CDR1 SGHRS and CDR2 YFSETQ. This sample's time point: patch test 1, 2 weeks after DPC sensitization. The sample's treatment: therapeutic diphenylcyclopropenone sensitization with weekly scalp DPC. Blood draws preceded each patch test application. Individual cDNA molecules (in the library) carried attached unique molecular identifiers. TCRdb fed the RACE reads into MiXCR, producing one record per CDR3 protein. Among under 450,000 distinct CDR3 sequences listed, 4.8% were seen once.

Sequencing was performed on whole blood, taken in connection with sensitization to the hapten diphenylcyclopropenone (DPC). The TCR was taken from a woman aged 45-59 years with alopecia areata. Some clones in this sample may be carry-over from other donors' samples. J is TRBJ2-7 and V is TRBV5-1; D tentatively reads TRBD1 or TRBD2 (5 bases each). CDR3 amino acids: CASSLGDRDAYEQYF. CDR3 nucleotide sequence: TGCGCCAGCAGCTTGGGGGACCGCGACGCCTACGAGCAGTACTTC.